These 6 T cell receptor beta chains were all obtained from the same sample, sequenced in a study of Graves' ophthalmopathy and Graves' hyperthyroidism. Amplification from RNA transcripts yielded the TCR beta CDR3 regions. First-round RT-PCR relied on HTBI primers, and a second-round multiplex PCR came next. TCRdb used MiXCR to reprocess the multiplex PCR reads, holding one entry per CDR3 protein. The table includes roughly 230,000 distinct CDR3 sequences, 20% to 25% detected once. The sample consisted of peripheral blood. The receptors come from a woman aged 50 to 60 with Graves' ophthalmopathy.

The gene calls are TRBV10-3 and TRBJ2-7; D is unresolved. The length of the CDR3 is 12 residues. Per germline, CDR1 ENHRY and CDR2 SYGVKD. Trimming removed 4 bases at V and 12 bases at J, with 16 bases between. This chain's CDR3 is CAISAGRGEPYF. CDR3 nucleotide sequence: TGTGCCATCAGTGCGGGCCGTGGGGAACCGTACTTC.

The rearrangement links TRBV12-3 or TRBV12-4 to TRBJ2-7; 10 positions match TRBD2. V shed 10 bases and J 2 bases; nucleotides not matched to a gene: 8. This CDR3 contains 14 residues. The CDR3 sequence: CATTTSGTTYEQYF. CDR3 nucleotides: TGTGCCACAACCACTAGCGGGACCACCTACGAGCAGTACTTC.

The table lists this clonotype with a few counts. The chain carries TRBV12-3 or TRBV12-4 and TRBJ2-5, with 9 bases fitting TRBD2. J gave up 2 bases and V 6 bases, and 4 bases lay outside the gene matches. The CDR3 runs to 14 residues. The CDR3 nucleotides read TGTGCCAGCAGCTGGAGCGGGAGGCAAGAGACCCAGTACTTC. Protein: CASSWSGRQETQYF.

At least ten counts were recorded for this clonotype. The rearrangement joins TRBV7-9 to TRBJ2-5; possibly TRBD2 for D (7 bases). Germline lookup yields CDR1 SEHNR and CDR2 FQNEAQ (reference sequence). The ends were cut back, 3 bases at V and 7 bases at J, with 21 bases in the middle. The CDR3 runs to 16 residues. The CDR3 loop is CASSLSAGAKRGTQYF. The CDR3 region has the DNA TGTGCCAGCAGCTTGAGTGCGGGGGCGAAGAGGGGGACCCAGTACTTC.

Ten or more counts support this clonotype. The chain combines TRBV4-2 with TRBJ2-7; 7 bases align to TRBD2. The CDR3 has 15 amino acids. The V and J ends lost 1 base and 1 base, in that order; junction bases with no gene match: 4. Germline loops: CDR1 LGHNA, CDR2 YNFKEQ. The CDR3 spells CASSQASGASYEQYF. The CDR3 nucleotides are TGTGCCAGCAGCCAAGCTAGCGGAGCATCCTACGAGCAGTACTTC.

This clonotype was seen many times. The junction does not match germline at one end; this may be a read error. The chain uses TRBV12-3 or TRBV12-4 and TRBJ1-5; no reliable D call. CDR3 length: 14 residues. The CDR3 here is CASSLAHRNQPQHF. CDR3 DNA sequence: TGTGCCAGCAGCTTAGCACACCGCAATCAGCCCCAGCATTTT.